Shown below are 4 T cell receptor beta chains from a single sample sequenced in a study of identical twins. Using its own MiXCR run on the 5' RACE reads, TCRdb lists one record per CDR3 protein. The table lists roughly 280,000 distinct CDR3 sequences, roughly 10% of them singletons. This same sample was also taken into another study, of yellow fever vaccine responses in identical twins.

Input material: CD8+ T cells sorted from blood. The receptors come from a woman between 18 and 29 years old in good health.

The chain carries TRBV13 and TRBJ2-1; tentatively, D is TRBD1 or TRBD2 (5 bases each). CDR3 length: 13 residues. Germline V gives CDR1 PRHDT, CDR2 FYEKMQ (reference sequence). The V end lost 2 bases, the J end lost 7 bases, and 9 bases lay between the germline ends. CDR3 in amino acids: CASSLYWGNEQFF. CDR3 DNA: TGTGCCAGCAGCTTATATTGGGGGAATGAGCAGTTCTTC.

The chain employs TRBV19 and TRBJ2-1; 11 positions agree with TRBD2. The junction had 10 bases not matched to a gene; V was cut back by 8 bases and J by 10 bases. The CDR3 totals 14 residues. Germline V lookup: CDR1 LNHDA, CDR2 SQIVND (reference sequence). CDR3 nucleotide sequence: TGTGCCAGTCGAGTACTAGCGGGAGCCCTCGAGCAGTTCTTC. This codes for CASRVLAGALEQFF.

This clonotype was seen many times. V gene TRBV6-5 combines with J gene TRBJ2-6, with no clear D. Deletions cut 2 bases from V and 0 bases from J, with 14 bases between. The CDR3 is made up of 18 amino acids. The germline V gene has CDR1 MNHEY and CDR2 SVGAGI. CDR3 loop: CASSYDVPFGSGANVLTF. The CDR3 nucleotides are TGTGCCAGCAGTTACGATGTCCCCTTCGGCTCTGGGGCCAACGTCCTGACTTTC.

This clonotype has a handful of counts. The CDR3 nucleotides are TGTGCCAGCAGCCTCAGTGGTCTAGCGGGGAACAATGAGCAGTTCTTC. This sequence encodes CASSLSGLAGNNEQFF. The V and J genes are TRBV9 and TRBJ2-1; 9 bases align to TRBD2. V lost 4 bases, J lost 5 bases, and 10 bases stayed unmatched. The germline CDR1 and CDR2 sequences are SGDLS and YYNGEE. The CDR3 covers 16 residues. The full variable domain, completed using reference TRBV9 and TRBJ2-1, is DSGVTQTPKHLITATGQRVTLRCSPRSGDLSVYWYQQSLDQGLQFLIQYYNGEERAKGNILERFSAQQFPDLHSELNLSSLELGDSALYFCASSLSGLAGNNEQFFGPGTRLTVL.